These 9 T cell receptor beta chains came from one sample sequenced in a study of blood T cells in healthy people across ages. Using a J-beta primer mix together with a sample-barcoded 5' primer, a second PCR was run for about 6 to 11 cycles. Each CDR3 protein gets one entry after TCRdb re-called the 5' RACE reads with MiXCR. This repertoire shows more than 1,400,000 distinct CDR3 sequences, 40% to 50% found once; its top ten account for less than 8%. Material: blood. Source of these receptors: a woman younger than 35 in good health.

The chain couples TRBV25-1 to TRBJ1-1; D is uncertain. The germline gives CDR1 MGHDK, CDR2 SYGVNS. Trimming shortened V by 0 bases and J by 6 bases, and 14 bases separated the two germline ends. This CDR3 spans 15 amino acids. CDR3 loop: CASSEYYTLGPEAFF. For the CDR3, the DNA is TGTGCCAGCAGTGAATATTACACTTTGGGTCCTGAAGCTTTCTTT. The entire variable domain, with the rest obtained from reference TRBV25-1 and TRBJ1-1, is as follows: EADIYQTPRYLVIGTGKKITLECSQTMGHDKMYWYQQDPGMELHLIHYSYGVNSTEKGDLSSESTVSRIRTEHFPLTLESARPSHTSQYLCASSEYYTLGPEAFFGQGTRLTVV.

As regards this clonotype: Just one base apart from a much larger clone, this may be a read error. The chain is built from TRBV11-2 and TRBJ2-1; TRBD2 is a possible D gene (6 bases). CDR1 is SGHAT and CDR2 is FQNNGV in the germline V gene. V lost 6 bases and J lost 6, with 18 bases in between. The CDR3 runs 15 residues. CDR3 coding DNA: TGTGCCAGCAGTCCAACTATCGGGAGATCCAATGAGCAGTTCTTC. Translation gives CASSPTIGRSNEQFF.

The V gene is TRBV7-3, the J gene TRBJ2-3, with D maybe TRBD2 (6 bases). The V end lost 4 bases, the J end lost 4 bases, and 15 bases lay between the germline ends. The CDR3 is 15 residues long. CDR1 SGHTA and CDR2 FQGTGA come from the germline V gene. CDR3 sequence reads: CASSSLGTDADTQYF. The CDR3 coding sequence is TGTGCCAGCAGCTCTCTTGGGACTGACGCAGATACGCAGTATTTT.

There are a few counts of this clonotype. The chain joins TRBV9 to TRBJ2-1; the D is unclear. The CDR3 is made up of 16 amino acids. Germline CDR1 is SGDLS and CDR2 is YYNGEE. Trimming left V 6 bases short and J 0 bases short, with 16 bases between. The CDR3 sequence is CASTSTSTSSYNEQFF. The CDR3 bases are TGTGCCAGCACTTCGACGTCTACAAGCTCCTACAATGAGCAGTTCTTC.

The chain combines TRBV12-3 or TRBV12-4 with TRBJ2-1, with D perhaps matching TRBD1 or TRBD2 (6 bases each). Trimming took off 6 bases at V and 0 bases at J, with 18 bases between the two ends. There are 17 residues in the CDR3. CDR3 sequence reads: CASRFSSGGGSYNEQFF. In DNA form, the CDR3 reads TGTGCCAGCAGGTTCAGTAGCGGAGGGGGCTCCTACAATGAGCAGTTCTTC.

The chain links TRBV5-4 to TRBJ2-3; 8 nucleotides align to TRBD2. CDR1 is SGHNT and CDR2 is YYREEE in the germline V gene (reference sequence). The CDR3 runs to 16 residues. V dropped 2 bases and J dropped 2; count of bases not matched to a gene: 7. The DNA of the CDR3 is TGTGCCAGCAGCTTCTGGCTAGCGGGTTACACAGATACGCAGTATTTT. Its protein product is CASSFWLAGYTDTQYF.

CDR3 DNA sequence: TGCGCCAGCAGCCTGGAGGCTAGCGGGACCCAAGAGACCCAGTACTTC. It is translated as CASSLEASGTQETQYF. The chain uses TRBV4-1 and TRBJ2-5; 9 nucleotides line up with TRBD2. The germline CDR1 and CDR2 sequences are MGHRA and YSYEKL. This CDR3 region has 16 residues. V lost 4 bases to trimming and J lost 1 base; unmatched junction nucleotides: 7.

The rearrangement joins TRBV4-2 to TRBJ1-2; tentatively, D is TRBD1 (5 bases). With 6 bases removed from V and 3 bases from J, the gap between germline ends came to 14 bases. This CDR3 contains 14 residues. Germline V lookup: CDR1 LGHNA, CDR2 YNFKEQ. The CDR3 DNA follows: TGTGCCAGCAGTGCCGACAGTTACTACTATGGCTACACCTTC. Its translation is CASSADSYYYGYTF.

V usage is TRBV7-9 and J usage is TRBJ2-3; 9 bases are a match to TRBD2. From germline, CDR1 is SEHNR and CDR2 FQNEAQ (reference sequence). Trimming removed 5 bases from V and 5 bases from J; junction bases left unmatched: 8. The CDR3 covers 15 residues. Written as DNA, the CDR3 is TGTGCCAGCAGCCAGACTAGCGGTCCCCGAGATACGCAGTATTTT. Its protein is CASSQTSGPRDTQYF.